This T cell receptor (beta chain) was retrieved from a study of Ad26.COV2.S vaccination and SARS-CoV-2 variants. About the research overall: Intramuscular Ad26.COV2.S doses were given once or twice, 56 days apart.

Treatment defined: around 19 received Ad26.COV2.S at low or high dose, single or two shots; several received placebo; per-sample allocation not given. Sampling was performed 63 days after the first vaccine or placebo injection. A Boston adult aged 18-55 years was the donor. The repertoire was sequenced with immunoSEQ multiplex PCR; TCRdb's copy has only in-frame clones and lacks some. The data hold fewer than 400,000 clones, with about nine tenths observed a single time. The CDR3 length is 11 residues. The V gene lost 2 bases and the J gene lost 2 bases, with 0 bases spanning the gap. From germline, CDR1 is GTSNPN and CDR2 SVGIG (reference sequence).

This chain uses TRBV30 with TRBJ2-2; D gene ambiguous. The sequencing here drew on peripheral blood, taken in a trial of Ad26.COV2.S vaccine versus placebo. This TCR was recovered from a person aged 18 to 59 who received the Ad26.COV2.S COVID-19 vaccine or a placebo. The CDR3: CAWSNTGELFF. The CDR3 nucleotides read TGTGCCTGGAGTAACACCGGGGAGCTGTTTTTT.